Shown below are 28 T cell receptor beta chains from a single sample sequenced in a study of cytomegalovirus exposure and HLA in healthy donors. The data were produced by immunoSEQ multiplex PCR, yet TCRdb's version contains in-frame clones alone and is incomplete. The sample shows 150,000 to 200,000 clones, 86% of them seen only once. Sequences were obtained from PBMCs. These receptors were obtained from a woman aged 18 to 35 in good health and CMV-seronegative.

The chain couples TRBV6-1 to TRBJ1-1, with D unclear. The germline V gene has CDR1 MNHNS and CDR2 SASEGT. Trimming removed 7 bases from V and 0 bases from J, with 9 bases in between. The CDR3 totals 13 residues. The CDR3 region is CASIRVMNTEAFF. The CDR3 nucleotides are TGTGCCAGCATACGGGTTATGAACACTGAAGCTTTCTTT.

The gene calls are TRBV6-5 and TRBJ2-7; D is perhaps TRBD1 (5 bases). V dropped 4 bases and J dropped 6 bases, with 22 bases sitting between them. The CDR3 runs 16 residues. From germline, CDR1 is MNHEY and CDR2 SVGAGI. The CDR3 nucleotides read TGTGCCAGCAGTTCTCTGCTTGTGGAAAAGGGGCGCGAGCAGTACTTC. Encoded protein: CASSSLLVEKGREQYF.

J is TRBJ2-2 and V is TRBV10-3; 7 nucleotides agree with TRBD2. Germline V gives CDR1 ENHRY, CDR2 SYGVKD. The CDR3 length is 14 residues. The junction had 3 bases not matched to a gene; V was cut back by 0 bases and J by 8 bases. The CDR3 sequence: CAISESGTMGELFF. For the CDR3, the DNA is TGTGCCATCAGTGAGTCGGGGACTATGGGGGAGCTGTTTTTT.

J is TRBJ2-1 and V is TRBV4-1; maybe TRBD2 (6 bases). Trimming pared 1 base from V and 3 bases from J, leaving 10 bases between. The germline V gene encodes CDR1 MGHRA and CDR2 YSYEKL. The CDR3 sequence is 15 residues long. In DNA, the CDR3 is TGCGCCAGCAGCCAAGGGGGACTTGTCTACAATGAGCAGTTCTTC. It is translated as CASSQGGLVYNEQFF.

This CDR3 is CAIRRTGKDGYTF. In nucleotides, the CDR3 is TGTGCCATCAGGCGGACAGGGAAGGATGGCTACACCTTC. V gene TRBV10-3 combines with J gene TRBJ1-2, with 8 bases lining up with TRBD1. Per germline, CDR1 ENHRY and CDR2 SYGVKD. The ends lost 6 bases at V and 6 bases at J; junction bases unmatched: 6. The CDR3 consists of 13 residues.

The CDR3 DNA sequence: TGTGCTAGTGACAATGGTGGGGCGACGAACACCGGGGAGCTGTTTTTT. This encodes CASDNGGATNTGELFF. The chain links TRBV12-5 to TRBJ2-2; D possibly corresponds to TRBD1 (5 bases). This CDR3 comprises 16 residues. Germline CDR1 and CDR2: LGHNT and FRNRAP. Trimming pared 7 bases from V and 0 bases from J, leaving 15 bases between.

The chain couples TRBV5-1 to TRBJ2-1, with D unresolved. V was pared by 0 bases and J by 4 bases, with 5 bases between. Germline V gene lookup returns CDR1 SGHRS and CDR2 YFSETQ. The CDR3 is made up of 13 amino acids. CDR3 nucleotides: TGCGCCAGCAGCTTGGGACTTTACAATGAGCAGTTCTTC. Its protein product is CASSLGLYNEQFF.

This clone was detected a few times. The V call is TRBV4-1, the J call TRBJ2-7, with D possibly being TRBD2 (5 bases). Per the germline V gene, CDR1 is MGHRA and CDR2 is YSYEKL. The germline V and J ends were trimmed by 1 base and 2 bases, with 9 bases remaining between them. The CDR3 spans 14 residues. The CDR3 region is CASSQGLAPYEQYF. The CDR3 DNA reads TGCGCCAGCAGCCAAGGTCTAGCCCCCTACGAGCAGTACTTC.

The genes are TRBV7-9 and TRBJ1-3, with D maybe TRBD1 (6 bases). Deletions cut 5 bases from V and 8 bases from J, with 22 bases between. The CDR3 contains 16 residues. CDR1 and CDR2 (germline): SEHNR, FQNEAQ (reference sequence). CDR3 DNA sequence: TGTGCCAGCAGCCTCCAATCGGGGGGGCGTACAGACACCATATATTTT. Translating gives CASSLQSGGRTDTIYF.

This rearrangement joins TRBV7-2 to TRBJ2-2; tentatively, D is TRBD2 (6 bases). Germline values: CDR1 SGHTA, CDR2 FQGNSA. The V end lost 3 bases, the J end lost 4 bases, and 18 bases lay between the germline ends. The CDR3 runs 17 residues. The CDR3 spells CASSLGFLAMATGELFF. The CDR3 DNA is TGTGCCAGCAGCTTGGGCTTCCTAGCGATGGCCACCGGGGAGCTGTTTTTT.

The chain uses TRBV5-1 and TRBJ2-2, with 9 bases matching TRBD1. This CDR3 spans 15 amino acids. The J segment lost 7 bases and the V segment lost 0 bases, leaving 4 bases of the junction unmatched. CDR1 and CDR2 from the germline V gene are SGHRS and YFSETQ. The chain's CDR3 is CASSLGDRAGGELFF. As DNA, the CDR3 is TGCGCCAGCAGCTTGGGGGACAGGGCCGGCGGGGAGCTGTTTTTT. Drawing the rest from reference TRBV5-1 and TRBJ2-2, the complete variable domain is KAGVTQTPRYLIKTRGQQVTLSCSPISGHRSVSWYQQTPGQGLQFLFEYFSETQRNKGNFPGRFSGRQFSNSRSEMNVSTLELGDSALYLCASSLGDRAGGELFFGEGSRLTVL.

A single count supports this clone. V gene TRBV6-5 combines with J gene TRBJ1-1, with D possibly matching TRBD1 (6 bases). V was cut by 4 bases and J by 4 bases, with 13 bases left in between. Germline-derived CDR1 and CDR2 are MNHEY and SVGAGI. CDR3 size: 14 residues. The CDR3 sequence is CASSFRGLGTEAFF. CDR3 nucleotide sequence: TGTGCCAGCAGTTTCAGGGGTCTTGGCACTGAAGCTTTCTTT.

The J gene is TRBJ2-1, the V gene TRBV7-3, with 9 bases fitting TRBD1. Germline trimming cut 5 bases from V and 6 bases from J; bases unmatched to any gene: 8. This CDR3 has 15 amino acids. Germline V gene data show CDR1 as SGHTA and CDR2 as FQGTGA. The CDR3 spells CASSRPGQGINEQFF. The CDR3 DNA sequence: TGTGCCAGCAGCCGACCGGGACAGGGAATCAATGAGCAGTTCTTC. Filled out from reference TRBV7-3 and TRBJ2-1, the complete variable domain reads GAGVSQTPSNKVTEKGKYVELRCDPISGHTALYWYRQSLGQGPEFLIYFQGTGAADDSGLPNDRFFAVRPEGSVSTLKIQRTERGDSAVYLCASSRPGQGINEQFFGPGTRLTVL.

CDR3 protein: CASSPGGQVAGELFF. The CDR3 nucleotides read TGTGCCAGTAGTCCAGGGGGACAGGTGGCCGGGGAGCTGTTTTTT. This chain joins TRBV19 and TRBJ2-2; the match to TRBD1 covers 8 bases. The V segment lost 5 bases and the J segment 6 bases; nucleotides outside the gene matches: 8. This CDR3 contains 15 residues. Germline V lookup: CDR1 LNHDA, CDR2 SQIVND (reference sequence).

In its sample, this clone was seen a few times. The chain employs TRBV5-6 and TRBJ2-7; no reliable D call. Germline CDR1 SGHDT, CDR2 YYEEEE. This CDR3 contains 12 residues. V lost 4 bases, J lost 0 bases, and 5 bases lay in between. DNA for the CDR3: TGTGCCAGCAGCATCTACTCCTACGAGCAGTACTTC. It is translated as CASSIYSYEQYF.

In this sample, this clone turned up a few times. V gene TRBV7-6 combines with J gene TRBJ2-2; TRBD2 matches 7 bases. The CDR3 runs to 16 residues. The junction had 7 bases not matched to a gene; V was cut back by 1 base and J by 5 bases. CDR1 and CDR2 (germline): SGHVS, FNYEAQ. The DNA for the CDR3 is TGTGCCAGCAGCTTAGAGGGCGGGGGTATGACCGGGGAGCTGTTTTTT. This translates into CASSLEGGGMTGELFF.

This clone was picked up one time. The V gene is TRBV19, the J gene TRBJ1-2, with no clear D. Germline V gene sequence: CDR1 LNHDA, CDR2 SQIVND (reference sequence). The CDR3 extends over 16 amino acids. Trimming pared 4 bases from V and 4 bases from J, leaving 19 bases between. CDR3 coding DNA: TGTGCCAGTAGTACCCTCCGGGTAGACCGTATCTATGGCTACACCTTC. Translating it yields CASSTLRVDRIYGYTF.

The CDR3 nucleotides are TGCGCCAGCAGCCAACCCTTAACAGCGGGAGGACGAGAGCAGTACTTC. As protein: CASSQPLTAGGREQYF. The chain is built from TRBV4-1 and TRBJ2-7; 9 bases fit TRBD2. This CDR3 has 16 residues. Unmatched junction bases numbered 12, after V lost 2 bases and J lost 7 bases. Germline CDR1 reads MGHRA; CDR2 reads YSYEKL.

V is TRBV6-1 and J is TRBJ2-5; D remains unclear. CDR3 length: 13 residues. Germline V gene data show CDR1 as MNHNS and CDR2 as SASEGT. V gave up 8 bases and J gave up 4 bases, with 14 bases separating them. This CDR3 reads CASQMTFAETQYF. CDR3 in DNA: TGTGCCAGCCAGATGACTTTCGCAGAGACCCAGTACTTC.

The rearrangement uses TRBV5-6 and TRBJ2-7, with D tentatively TRBD1 (5 bases). The V end lost 1 base, the J end lost 1 base, and 9 bases lay between the germline ends. This CDR3 is built from 14 residues. CDR1 and CDR2 from the germline V gene are SGHDT and YYEEEE. In DNA, the CDR3 is TGTGCCAGCAGCTTGTTGGGGCCATCCTACGAGCAGTACTTC. The encoded protein is CASSLLGPSYEQYF.

V is TRBV5-1 and J is TRBJ2-5; 7 bases line up with TRBD2. Germline assignment: CDR1 SGHRS and CDR2 YFSETQ. The CDR3 covers 16 residues. With 0 bases clipped from V and 3 bases from J, the junction kept 8 bases outside the gene matches. Here the CDR3 reads CASSLERTSSEETQYF. CDR3 coding DNA: TGCGCCAGCAGCTTGGAAAGGACTAGTAGTGAAGAGACCCAGTACTTC.

The chain carries TRBV5-8 and TRBJ1-2; unclear D gene. V shed 2 bases and J shed 7 bases, with 15 bases lying between them. This CDR3 is 14 amino acids long. Germline V gene lookup returns CDR1 SGHTS and CDR2 YDEGEE. CDR3 in DNA: TGTGCCAGCAGCTTTGAGACATTTTACGGTGGCTACACCTTC. Its translation is CASSFETFYGGYTF.

The chain carries TRBV6-1 and TRBJ1-4, with D uncertain. The CDR3 consists of 14 residues. V lost 6 bases to trimming and J lost 1 base, with 9 bases between them. The germline CDR1 and CDR2 sequences are MNHNS and SASEGT. The CDR3, as DNA: TGTGCCAGCAGGAACGGGTTAACTAATGAAAAACTGTTTTTT. It encodes CASRNGLTNEKLFF.

The CDR3 protein is CASSLDTPGIYGYTF. As DNA, the CDR3 is TGCGCCAGCAGCTTGGATACCCCCGGGATCTATGGCTACACCTTC. This chain joins TRBV5-1 and TRBJ1-2; no clear D gene. The V and J ends lost 0 bases and 4 bases respectively, with 13 bases between them. The CDR3 extends over 15 amino acids. Germline CDR1 is SGHRS and CDR2 is YFSETQ.

V gene TRBV2 combines with J gene TRBJ2-1, with D unclear. The V and J ends lost 4 bases and 7 bases respectively, with 8 bases between them. Germline V lookup: CDR1 SNHLY, CDR2 FYNNEI. CDR3 length: 12 amino acids. CDR3 loop: CASSGEKNEQFF. CDR3 DNA: TGTGCCAGCAGTGGTGAGAAGAATGAGCAGTTCTTC.

This clone has just a few counts. The CDR3: CASRRTGLYYEQYF. CDR3 DNA: TGTGCCAGCAGGAGGACAGGGCTCTACTACGAGCAGTACTTC. This chain connects TRBV6-5 to TRBJ2-7; TRBD1 aligns across 8 bases. After removal of 6 bases from V and 3 bases from J, the junction contained 7 bases not matched to a gene. The germline CDR1 and CDR2 sequences are MNHEY and SVGAGI. The CDR3 sequence is 14 residues long.

This chain connects TRBV6-5 to TRBJ2-7; possibly TRBD1 for D (6 bases). CDR3 length equals 13 residues. V was clipped by 3 bases and J by 2 bases, with 8 bases between them. Germline V gene sequence: CDR1 MNHEY, CDR2 SVGAGI. CDR3 nucleotides: TGTGCCAGCAGTTATGGACAGACCTACGAGCAGTACTTC. Protein sequence: CASSYGQTYEQYF.

The genes are TRBV7-8 and TRBJ2-5; TRBD1 matches 7 bases. The germline gives CDR1 SGHVS, CDR2 FQNEAQ. The J segment lost 5 bases and the V segment lost 5 bases, leaving 5 bases of the junction unmatched. The CDR3 loop spans 13 amino acids. CDR3 protein: CASSPTGIETQYF. In DNA, the CDR3 is TGTGCCAGCAGCCCGACAGGGATCGAGACCCAGTACTTC.